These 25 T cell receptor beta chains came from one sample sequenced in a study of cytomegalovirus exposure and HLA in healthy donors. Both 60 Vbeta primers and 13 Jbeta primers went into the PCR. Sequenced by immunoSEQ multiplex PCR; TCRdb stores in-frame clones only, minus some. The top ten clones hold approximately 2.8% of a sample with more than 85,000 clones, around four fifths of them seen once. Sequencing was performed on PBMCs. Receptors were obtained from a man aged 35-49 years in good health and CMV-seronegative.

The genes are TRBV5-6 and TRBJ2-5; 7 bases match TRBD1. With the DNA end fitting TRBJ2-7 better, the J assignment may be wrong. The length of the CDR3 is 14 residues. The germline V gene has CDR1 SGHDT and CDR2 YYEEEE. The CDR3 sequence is CASSFWDRVYEQYF. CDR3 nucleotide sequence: TGTGCCAGCAGCTTTTGGGACAGAGTCTACGAGCAGTACTTC.

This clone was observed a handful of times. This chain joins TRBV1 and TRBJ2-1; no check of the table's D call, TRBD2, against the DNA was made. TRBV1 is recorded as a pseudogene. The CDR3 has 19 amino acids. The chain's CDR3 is CTSSQERLAGGIVYNEQFF. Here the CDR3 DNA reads TGCACCAGCAGCCAAGAAAGGCTAGCGGGGGGGATCGTTTACAATGAGCAGTTCTTC.

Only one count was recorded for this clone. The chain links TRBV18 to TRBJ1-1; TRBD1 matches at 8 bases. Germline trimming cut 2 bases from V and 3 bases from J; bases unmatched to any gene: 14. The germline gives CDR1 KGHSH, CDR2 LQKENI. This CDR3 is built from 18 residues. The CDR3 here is CASSPINTQGALYTEAFF. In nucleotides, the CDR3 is TGTGCCAGCTCACCAATCAACACCCAGGGGGCTTTGTACACTGAAGCTTTCTTT.

The CDR3 coding sequence is TGTGCCAGTAGCAGCGCACAGGGTTTCGTAAAACTGTTTTTT. This codes for CASSSAQGFVKLFF. The chain uses TRBV19 and TRBJ1-4, with D perhaps TRBD1 (6 bases). The CDR3 spans 14 residues. With 6 bases removed from V and 10 bases from J, the gap between germline ends came to 18 bases. Germline CDR1 and CDR2: LNHDA and SQIVND (reference sequence).

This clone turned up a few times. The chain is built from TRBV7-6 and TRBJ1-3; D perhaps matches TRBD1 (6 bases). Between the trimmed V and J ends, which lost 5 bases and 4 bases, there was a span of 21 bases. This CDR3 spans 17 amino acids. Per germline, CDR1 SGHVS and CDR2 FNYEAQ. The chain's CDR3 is CASSPGTSRNLGNTIYF. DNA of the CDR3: TGTGCCAGCAGCCCGGGGACAAGTCGGAATTTAGGAAACACCATATATTTT.

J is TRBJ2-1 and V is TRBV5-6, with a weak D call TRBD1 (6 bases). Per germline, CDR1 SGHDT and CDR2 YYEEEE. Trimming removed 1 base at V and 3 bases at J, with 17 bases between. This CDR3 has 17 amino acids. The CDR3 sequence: CASSLLGAPGGYNEQFF. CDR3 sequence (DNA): TGTGCCAGCAGCTTGTTGGGGGCCCCCGGAGGCTACAATGAGCAGTTCTTC.

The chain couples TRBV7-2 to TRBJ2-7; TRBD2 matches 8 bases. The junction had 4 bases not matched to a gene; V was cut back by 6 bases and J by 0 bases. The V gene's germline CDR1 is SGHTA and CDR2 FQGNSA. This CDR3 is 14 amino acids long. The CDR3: CASRAGGPSYEQYF. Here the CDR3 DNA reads TGTGCCAGCAGGGCGGGGGGTCCCTCCTACGAGCAGTACTTC.

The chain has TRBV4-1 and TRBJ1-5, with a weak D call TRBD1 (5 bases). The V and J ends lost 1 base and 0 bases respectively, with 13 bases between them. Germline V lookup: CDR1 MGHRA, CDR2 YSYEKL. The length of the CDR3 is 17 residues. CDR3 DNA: TGCGCCAGCAGCCAAGGGTCAGGGCACTATAGCAATCAGCCCCAGCATTTT. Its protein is CASSQGSGHYSNQPQHF.

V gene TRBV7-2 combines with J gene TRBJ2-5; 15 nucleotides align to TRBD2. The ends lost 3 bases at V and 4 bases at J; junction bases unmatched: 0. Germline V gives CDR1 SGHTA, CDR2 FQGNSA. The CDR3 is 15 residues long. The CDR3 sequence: CASSLGLAGGETQYF. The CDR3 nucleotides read TGTGCCAGCAGCTTGGGACTAGCGGGGGGAGAGACCCAGTACTTC.

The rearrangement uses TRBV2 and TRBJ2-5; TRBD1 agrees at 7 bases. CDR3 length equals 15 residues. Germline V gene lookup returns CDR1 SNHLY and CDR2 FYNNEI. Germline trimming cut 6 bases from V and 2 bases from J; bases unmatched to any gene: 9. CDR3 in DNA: TGTGCCAGCAGCCGACAGGGAATGGGGCAAGAGACCCAGTACTTC. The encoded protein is CASSRQGMGQETQYF.

CDR3 sequence (DNA): TGTGCCAGCAACCCAGAGGGCATCACTGAAGCTTTCTTT. The encoded protein is CASNPEGITEAFF. The chain employs TRBV21-1 and TRBJ1-1. TRBV21-1 is marked as a pseudogene. The CDR3 extends over 13 amino acids.

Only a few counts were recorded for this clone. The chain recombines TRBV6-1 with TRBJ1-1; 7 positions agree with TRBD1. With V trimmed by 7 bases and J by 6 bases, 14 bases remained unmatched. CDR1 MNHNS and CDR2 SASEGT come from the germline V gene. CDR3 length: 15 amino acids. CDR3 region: CASNPWPQGRSEAFF. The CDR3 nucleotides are TGTGCCAGCAATCCATGGCCACAGGGGCGGTCTGAAGCTTTCTTT.

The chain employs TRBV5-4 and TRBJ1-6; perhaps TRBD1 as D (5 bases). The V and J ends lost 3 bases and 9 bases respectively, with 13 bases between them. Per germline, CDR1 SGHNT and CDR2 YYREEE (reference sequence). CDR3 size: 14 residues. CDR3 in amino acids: CASSSRVLGSPLHF. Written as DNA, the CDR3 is TGTGCCAGCAGCTCCAGGGTCCTTGGTTCACCCCTCCACTTT. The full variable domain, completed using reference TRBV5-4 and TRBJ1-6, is ETGVTQSPTHLIKTRGQQVTLRCSSQSGHNTVSWYQQALGQGPQFIFQYYREEENGRGNFPPRFSGLQFPNYSSELNVNALELDDSALYLCASSSRVLGSPLHFGNGTRLTVT.

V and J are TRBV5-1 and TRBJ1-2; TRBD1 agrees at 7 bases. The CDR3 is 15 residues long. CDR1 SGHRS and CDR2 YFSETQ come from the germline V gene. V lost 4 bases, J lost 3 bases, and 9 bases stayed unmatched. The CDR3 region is CASSEGPGGDYGYTF. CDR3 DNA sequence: TGCGCCAGCAGCGAAGGCCCAGGGGGAGACTATGGCTACACCTTC.

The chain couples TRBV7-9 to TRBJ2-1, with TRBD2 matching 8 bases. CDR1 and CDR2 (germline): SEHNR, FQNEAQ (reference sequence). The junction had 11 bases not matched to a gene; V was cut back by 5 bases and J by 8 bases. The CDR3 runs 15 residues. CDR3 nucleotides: TGTGCCAGCAGCCCTGCGTCGGGGGGGCTTGATGAGCAGTTCTTC. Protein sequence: CASSPASGGLDEQFF.

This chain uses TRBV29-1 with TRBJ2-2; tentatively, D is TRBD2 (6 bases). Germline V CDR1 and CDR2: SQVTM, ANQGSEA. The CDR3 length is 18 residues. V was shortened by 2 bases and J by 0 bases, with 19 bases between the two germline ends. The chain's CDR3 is CSVEMTEEGPSNTGELFF. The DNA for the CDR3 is TGCAGCGTTGAAATGACCGAGGAGGGGCCTTCGAACACCGGGGAGCTGTTTTTT.

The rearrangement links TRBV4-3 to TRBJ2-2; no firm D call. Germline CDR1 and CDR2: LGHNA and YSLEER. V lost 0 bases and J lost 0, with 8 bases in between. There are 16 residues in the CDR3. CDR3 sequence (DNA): TGCGCCAGCAGCCAAGAGCTACTGGCGAACACCGGGGAGCTGTTTTTT. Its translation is CASSQELLANTGELFF.

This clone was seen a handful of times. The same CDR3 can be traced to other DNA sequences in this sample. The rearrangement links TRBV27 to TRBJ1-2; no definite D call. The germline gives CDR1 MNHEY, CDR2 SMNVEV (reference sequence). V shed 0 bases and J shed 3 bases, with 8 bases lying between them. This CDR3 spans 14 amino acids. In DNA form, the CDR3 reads TGTGCCAGCAGTTTATCGAGCGGGGACTATGGCTACACCTTC. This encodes CASSLSSGDYGYTF.

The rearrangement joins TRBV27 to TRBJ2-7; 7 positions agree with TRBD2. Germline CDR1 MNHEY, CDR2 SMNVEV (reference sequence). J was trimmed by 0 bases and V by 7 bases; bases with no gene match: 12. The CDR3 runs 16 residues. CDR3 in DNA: TGTGCCAGCACCCTAATCGCCGGGGGGAGCTCCTACGAGCAGTACTTC. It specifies CASTLIAGGSSYEQYF.

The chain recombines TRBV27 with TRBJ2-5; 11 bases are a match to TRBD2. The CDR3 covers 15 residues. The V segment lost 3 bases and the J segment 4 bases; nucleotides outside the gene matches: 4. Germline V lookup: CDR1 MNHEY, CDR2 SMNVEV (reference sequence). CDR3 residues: CASSFSLAGVETQYF. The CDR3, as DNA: TGTGCCAGCAGTTTCTCACTAGCGGGGGTAGAGACCCAGTACTTC.

CDR3 sequence (DNA): TGTGCCAGCAGCCCATCAATCGACAGGAACACTGAAGCTTTCTTT. Residues: CASSPSIDRNTEAFF. The chain carries TRBV7-3 and TRBJ1-1; a possible D gene is TRBD1 (5 bases). Germline-derived CDR1 and CDR2 are SGHTA and FQGTGA. The CDR3 covers 15 residues. V gave up 5 bases and J gave up 1 base, with 14 bases separating them.

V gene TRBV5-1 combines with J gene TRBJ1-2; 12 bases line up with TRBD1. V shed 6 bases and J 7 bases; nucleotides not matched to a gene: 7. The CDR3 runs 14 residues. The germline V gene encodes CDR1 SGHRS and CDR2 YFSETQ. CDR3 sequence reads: CASTTGTGGSGYTF. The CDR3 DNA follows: TGCGCCAGCACAACCGGGACAGGGGGCTCTGGCTACACCTTC.

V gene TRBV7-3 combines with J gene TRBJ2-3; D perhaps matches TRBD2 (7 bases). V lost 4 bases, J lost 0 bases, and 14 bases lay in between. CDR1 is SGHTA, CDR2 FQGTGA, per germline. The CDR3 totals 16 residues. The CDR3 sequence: CASSSKGGYSTDTQYF. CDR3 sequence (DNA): TGTGCCAGCAGCTCGAAGGGGGGGTATAGCACAGATACGCAGTATTTT. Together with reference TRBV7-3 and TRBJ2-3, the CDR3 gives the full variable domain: GAGVSQTPSNKVTEKGKYVELRCDPISGHTALYWYRQSLGQGPEFLIYFQGTGAADDSGLPNDRFFAVRPEGSVSTLKIQRTERGDSAVYLCASSSKGGYSTDTQYFGPGTRLTVL.

This CDR3 is CASSLGGTVQVYGYTF. DNA of the CDR3: TGTGCCAGCAGCTTAGGGGGTACCGTTCAGGTCTATGGCTACACCTTC. The chain employs TRBV13 and TRBJ1-2; D is uncertain. Trimming took 0 bases from V and 4 from J, leaving 15 bases between them. CDR3 length: 16 residues. In germline, CDR1 is PRHDT, CDR2 FYEKMQ (reference sequence).

CDR3 sequence (DNA): TGTGCCAGCAGCTTAGGCGCGGGCTTTGGCTACACCTTC. Translating gives CASSLGAGFGYTF. The chain couples TRBV11-2 to TRBJ1-2, with D uncertain. The CDR3 is 13 residues long. With 1 base removed from V and 7 bases from J, the gap between germline ends came to 10 bases. Germline V lookup: CDR1 SGHAT, CDR2 FQNNGV.